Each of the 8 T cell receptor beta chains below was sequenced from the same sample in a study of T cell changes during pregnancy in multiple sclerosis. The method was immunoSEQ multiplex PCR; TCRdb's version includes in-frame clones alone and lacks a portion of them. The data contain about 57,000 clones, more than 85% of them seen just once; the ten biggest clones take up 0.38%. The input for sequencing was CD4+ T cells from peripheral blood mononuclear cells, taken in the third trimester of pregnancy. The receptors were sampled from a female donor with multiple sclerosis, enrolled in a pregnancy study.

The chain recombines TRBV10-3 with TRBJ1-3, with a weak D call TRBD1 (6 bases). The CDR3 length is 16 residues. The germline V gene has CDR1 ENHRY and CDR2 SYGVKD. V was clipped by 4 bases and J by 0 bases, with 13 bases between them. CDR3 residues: CAISGQDTFSGNTIYF. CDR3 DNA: TGTGCCATCAGTGGACAGGACACATTCTCTGGAAACACCATATATTTT.

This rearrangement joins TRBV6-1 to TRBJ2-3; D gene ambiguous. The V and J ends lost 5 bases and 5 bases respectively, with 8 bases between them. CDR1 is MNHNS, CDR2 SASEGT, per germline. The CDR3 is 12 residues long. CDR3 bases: TGTGCCAGCAGTCGACGGAGAGATACGCAGTATTTT. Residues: CASSRRRDTQYF.

In nucleotides, the CDR3 is TGTGCCAGCAGGCTAGGGACAGGGGCTTGGGAGACCCAGTACTTC. Its translation: CASRLGTGAWETQYF. This chain uses TRBV28 with TRBJ2-5; 10 positions agree with TRBD1. J gave up 5 bases and V 6 bases, and 9 bases lay outside the gene matches. The germline gives CDR1 MDHEN, CDR2 SYDVKM. This CDR3 spans 15 amino acids.

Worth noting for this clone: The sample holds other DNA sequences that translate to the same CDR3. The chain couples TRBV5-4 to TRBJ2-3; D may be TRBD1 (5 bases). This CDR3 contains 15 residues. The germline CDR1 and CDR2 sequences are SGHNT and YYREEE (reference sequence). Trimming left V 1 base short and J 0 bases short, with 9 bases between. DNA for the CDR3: TGTGCCAGCAGCTTGTCAGGGATTAGCACAGATACGCAGTATTTT. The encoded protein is CASSLSGISTDTQYF. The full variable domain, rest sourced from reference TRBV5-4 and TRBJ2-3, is ETGVTQSPTHLIKTRGQQVTLRCSSQSGHNTVSWYQQALGQGPQFIFQYYREEENGRGNFPPRFSGLQFPNYSSELNVNALELDDSALYLCASSLSGISTDTQYFGPGTRLTVL.

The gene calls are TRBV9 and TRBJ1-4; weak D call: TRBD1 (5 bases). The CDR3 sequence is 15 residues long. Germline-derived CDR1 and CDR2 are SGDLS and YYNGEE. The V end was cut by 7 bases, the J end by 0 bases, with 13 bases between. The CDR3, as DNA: TGTGCCAGCGGGGGGGAGGGATCAACTAATGAAAAACTGTTTTTT. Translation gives CASGGEGSTNEKLFF.

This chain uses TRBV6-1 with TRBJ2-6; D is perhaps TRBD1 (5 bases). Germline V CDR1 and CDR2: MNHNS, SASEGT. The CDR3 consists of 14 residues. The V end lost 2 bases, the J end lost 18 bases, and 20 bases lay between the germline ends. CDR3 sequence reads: CASSERQPSPWGTF. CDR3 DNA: TGTGCCAGCAGTGAACGACAGCCTTCCCCTTGGGGGACTTTC.

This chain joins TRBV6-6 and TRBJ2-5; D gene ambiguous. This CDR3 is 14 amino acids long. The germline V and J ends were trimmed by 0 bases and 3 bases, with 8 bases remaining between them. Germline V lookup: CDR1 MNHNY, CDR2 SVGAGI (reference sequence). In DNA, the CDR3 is TGTGCCAGCAGTTACTCTCAGGTGAAAGAGACCCAGTACTTC. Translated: CASSYSQVKETQYF.

This CDR3 is CASSASGALTGELFF. DNA of the CDR3: TGTGCCAGCAGTGCTAGCGGGGCTCTAACCGGGGAGCTGTTTTTT. V gene TRBV6-1 combines with J gene TRBJ2-2; the match to TRBD2 covers 9 bases. This CDR3 region has 15 residues. Germline loops: CDR1 MNHNS, CDR2 SASEGT. V lost 4 bases, J lost 5 bases, and 5 bases stayed unmatched.